This T cell receptor beta chain was sequenced in a study of cytomegalovirus exposure and HLA in healthy donors. This CDR3 region has 14 residues. Germline V gene data show CDR1 as SEHNR and CDR2 as FQNEAQ (reference sequence). V was trimmed by 5 bases and J by 3 bases, leaving 11 bases between them. PCR was performed using 60 Vbeta and 13 Jbeta primers. Study processing details: Around 83 million unique TCR beta chains, some 11 million shared, were counted in a later analysis. Here immunoSEQ multiplex PCR was the method, and the copy in TCRdb shows in-frame clones only, minus some. V and J calls and clone size come straight from that table; D and trimming were deduced from the DNA. The sample has around 230,000 clones, roughly 82% seen once; the top ten hold roughly 6%.

Sequencing input: PBMCs. The chain has TRBV7-9 and TRBJ2-1; weak D call: TRBD2 (6 bases). The clonotype originates from a man in his forties or fifties in good health and CMV-seropositive. The CDR3 here is CASSNSGFYNEQFF. CDR3 coding DNA: TGTGCCAGCAGCAATAGCGGTTTCTACAATGAGCAGTTCTTC.